The T cell receptor (beta chain) under discussion was sequenced for a study of long-term antiretroviral therapy in people with HIV. Study-level findings and limits: Clones that had undergone expansion before ART dominated the repertoire at all time points.

This was the immunoSEQ v3.0 assay at survey level. The sequencing target was about 35,000-55,000 T-cell genomes per sample. Produced via immunoSEQ multiplex PCR; TCRdb's table is partial and in-frame only. The data show 30,000 to 35,000 clones, with more than 75% seen just once and approximately 2.9% held by the top ten. Trimming pared 5 bases from V and 2 bases from J, leaving 13 bases between. The CDR3 length is 15 residues. Germline V gene data show CDR1 as MNHEY and CDR2 as SVGAGI. Notes on this clone: What it binds is not known.

Source: unsorted PBMCs, taken 1.9 years after starting antiretroviral therapy. The V call is TRBV6-5, the J call TRBJ1-5; D perhaps matches TRBD1 (5 bases). This TCR was sampled from a man aged 18 to 29 with HIV. The CDR3 sequence: CASSLRRDGNQPQHF. The CDR3 region has the DNA TGTGCCAGCAGTCTCCGCCGGGACGGCAATCAGCCCCAGCATTTT.